This T cell receptor beta chain is drawn from a study of blood T cell repertoires in COVID-19. Overall study: The samples span acute and convalescent COVID-19 from the United States, Italy and Spain. PBMCs, B-cell-depleted T cells, or T cells were the source of the cDNA or gDNA that made up the material.

Original processing notes: By means of reference gene primer amplification, nucleated cell counts were estimated. Generated by immunoSEQ multiplex PCR, the TCRdb table keeps only in-frame clones and is missing some. V, J and clone size reflect that table, while D and trimming were determined from the DNA. The data hold roughly 53,000 clones, with about 76% observed a single time. With V trimmed by 6 bases and J by 7 bases, 7 bases remained unmatched. Germline CDR1 WSHSY, CDR2 SAAADI. This CDR3 has 14 residues. This chain uses TRBV10-2 with TRBJ2-1; the match to TRBD2 covers 9 bases. The receptor was derived from a man aged 50 or older with active or convalescent COVID-19. Sequenced material: peripheral blood. In DNA form, the CDR3 reads TGCGCCAGCAGGTTAGCGGGAGATGGAAATGAGCAGTTCTTC. This encodes CASRLAGDGNEQFF.